The sequence of this TCR beta chain was determined in a study of T cell changes during pregnancy in multiple sclerosis. Deletions cut 3 bases from V and 7 bases from J, with 19 bases between. In germline, CDR1 is LGHNA, CDR2 YSLEER. The CDR3 length is 16 residues. Data came from immunoSEQ multiplex PCR; TCRdb stores just in-frame clones and leaves some out. This table holds tens of thousands of clones, about 85% found once. This sequence was found in a female donor with multiple sclerosis, enrolled in a pregnancy study. The chain carries TRBV4-3 and TRBJ2-1; no clear D gene. Sequenced here: CD4+ T cells from peripheral blood mononuclear cells, sampled before pregnancy. In nucleotides, the CDR3 is TGCGCCAGCAGCCAGGGTCTGATGGCCGGGTGGAATGAGCAGTTCTTC. Residues: CASSQGLMAGWNEQFF.